Presented here are 6 T cell receptor beta chains from one specimen sequenced in a study of T-cell memory formation after mild COVID-19. TCRdb processed the 5' RACE reads anew with MiXCR; each CDR3 protein has one entry. The table includes roughly 620,000 distinct CDR3 sequences, 15% to 20% detected once. Sequencing was carried out using PBMCs or a T cell subset sorted from them (not recorded which). Receptors were obtained from an adult woman who had mild COVID-19 (a few samples of this study predate the infection). Cell type and time point are not known.

The chain combines TRBV5-6 with TRBJ1-1; 8 nucleotides match TRBD1. Per germline, CDR1 SGHDT and CDR2 YYEEEE. J lost 3 bases, V lost 0 bases, and 13 bases had no gene match. There are 18 residues in the CDR3. CDR3 nucleotides: TGTGCCAGCAGCTTGGCGCTGGCAGGGGGCGCGTTGGACACTGAAGCTTTCTTT. Translated, it gives CASSLALAGGALDTEAFF.

This clonotype occurred a few times. This chain joins TRBV5-1 and TRBJ2-1; 7 nucleotides agree with TRBD2. CDR3 length: 16 amino acids. Germline V gene lookup returns CDR1 SGHRS and CDR2 YFSETQ. Trimming at V came to 4 bases and at J to 10 bases, leaving 17 bases not matched to a gene. In DNA form, the CDR3 reads TGCGCCAGCAGCCGAAACAGACTAGCAGATGTTCCGGAGCAGTTCTTC. This gives the protein CASSRNRLADVPEQFF.

This clonotype was found a few times. The chain joins TRBV12-3 or TRBV12-4 to TRBJ1-3; TRBD1 aligns across 11 bases. The CDR3 is 15 amino acids. The J segment lost 5 bases and the V segment lost 5 bases, leaving 5 bases of the junction unmatched. The CDR3 region has the DNA TGTGCCAGCAGTGGGGGACAGGGGGAAAGAAACACCATATATTTT. Protein product: CASSGGQGERNTIYF.

This clonotype was detected many times. The CDR3 region has the DNA TGCAGCGTTAGCAGGGACCGCTACGAGCAGTACTTC. It translates to CSVSRDRYEQYF. The chain carries TRBV29-1 and TRBJ2-7; D tentatively fits TRBD1 or TRBD2 (5 bases each). Germline CDR1 reads SQVTM; CDR2 reads ANQGSEA. Trimming pared 5 bases from V and 3 bases from J, leaving 11 bases between. This CDR3 is 12 amino acids long.

The chain links TRBV29-1 to TRBJ1-3; D gene uncertain. V lost 6 bases to trimming and J lost 1 base, with 10 bases between them. This CDR3 comprises 13 residues. Germline V gives CDR1 SQVTM, CDR2 ANQGSEA. The DNA of the CDR3 is TGCAGCGTAACGGTGAATTCTGGAAACACCATATATTTT. Translating gives CSVTVNSGNTIYF. Looking up the rest from reference TRBV29-1 and TRBJ1-3 gives the full variable domain: SAVISQKPSRDICQRGTSLTIQCQVDSQVTMMFWYRQQPGQSLTLIATANQGSEATYESGFVIDKFPISRPNLTFSTLTVSNMSPEDSSIYLCSVTVNSGNTIYFGEGSWLTVV.

This sequence joins TRBV29-1 and TRBJ2-2; D is unclear. Germline lookup yields CDR1 SQVTM and CDR2 ANQGSEA. The CDR3 is made up of 16 amino acids. The V end lost 3 bases, the J end lost 4 bases, and 18 bases lay between the germline ends. CDR3 nucleotide sequence: TGCAGCGTTGAGGTTTGTGTGAAGTCACGCACCGGGGAGCTGTTTTTT. Translated: CSVEVCVKSRTGELFF.